This is a list of T cell receptor beta chains from one sample in a study of identical twins. TCRdb itself ran the 5' RACE reads through MiXCR, one entry per CDR3 protein. The top ten clones hold approximately 0.5% of a sample with about 530,000 distinct CDR3 sequences, 20% to 25% of them seen once. This sample was shared with a second study, whose subject was yellow fever vaccine responses in identical twins.

The specimen was CD4+ T cells sorted from blood. These receptors were collected from a woman aged 18-29 years in good health. Both conserved end residues are part of each CDR3. The D gene is left open where the match is weak. Clone size is given for some rows only: seen once, a few or many times, or a class if the clone is expanded.

j_call | d_call | clone_size | v_call | cdr3_aa | cdr3_nt
TRBJ2-5 | . | few | TRBV24-1 | CATQRFGQETQYF | TGTGCCACCCAGAGATTCGGACAAGAGACCCAGTACTTC
TRBJ1-1 | TRBD1 | many | TRBV27 | CASIGQAEANTEAFF | TGTGCCAGCATAGGACAGGCCGAAGCGAACACTGAAGCTTTCTTT
TRBJ2-3 | TRBD2 | few | TRBV5-4 | CASTGGASGTRTDTQYF | TGTGCCAGCACCGGTGGGGCTAGCGGGACCCGCACAGATACGCAGTATTTT
TRBJ2-3 | . | . | TRBV10-3 | CAISESGSGDTQYF | TGTGCCATCAGTGAGTCCGGGAGCGGAGATACGCAGTATTTT
TRBJ2-2 | . | few | TRBV12-3/TRBV12-4 | CASSLAVPGELFF | TGTGCCAGCAGTTTAGCGGTTCCCGGGGAGCTGTTTTTT
TRBJ1-5 | . | . | TRBV7-9 | CASPGGGQPQHF | TGTGCCAGCCCCGGGGGGGGTCAGCCCCAGCATTTT
TRBJ2-3 | TRBD2 | few | TRBV7-2 | CASSLMASGGANTQYF | TGTGCCAGCAGCTTAATGGCTAGCGGGGGGGCCAATACGCAGTATTTT
TRBJ1-6 | TRBD1 | few | TRBV5-1 | CASSRVDRDSSPLHF | TGCGCCAGCAGCCGGGTGGACAGGGACTCTTCACCCCTCCACTTT
TRBJ1-1 | TRBD1 | . | TRBV2 | CASYFQGGMNTEAFF | TGTGCCAGCTACTTCCAGGGGGGGATGAACACTGAAGCTTTCTTT
TRBJ1-1 | . | . | TRBV4-1 | CASSQAGIKDEAFF | TGCGCCAGCAGCCAAGCGGGTATTAAGGATGAAGCTTTCTTT
TRBJ2-2 | . | . | TRBV7-9 | CASSPIRSSTGELFF | TGTGCCAGCAGCCCCATCCGGTCGTCAACCGGGGAGCTGTTTTTT
TRBJ2-1 | TRBD2 | . | TRBV28 | CASSVILAGGRNEQFF | TGTGCCAGCAGTGTCATCTTAGCGGGAGGGCGGAATGAGCAGTTCTTC
TRBJ1-4 | . | . | TRBV4-2 | CASSPDGPNEKLFF | TGTGCCAGCAGCCCGGACGGGCCGAATGAAAAACTGTTTTTT
TRBJ2-1 | TRBD1 | . | TRBV7-9 | CASSYRDRGNNEQFF | TGTGCCAGCAGCTACCGGGACAGGGGGAACAATGAGCAGTTCTTC
TRBJ2-1 | TRBD2 | . | TRBV2 | CASSTTSGGNEQFF | TGTGCCAGCAGTACGACTAGCGGGGGTAATGAGCAGTTCTTC
TRBJ2-5 | . | . | TRBV11-2 | CASSLEWMGETQYF | TGTGCCAGCAGCTTAGAGTGGATGGGAGAGACCCAGTACTTC
TRBJ2-1 | . | . | TRBV11-2 | CASSLRAGQTYNEQFF | TGTGCCAGCAGCTTGCGGGCGGGCCAGACCTACAATGAGCAGTTCTTC
TRBJ1-5 | . | few | TRBV28 | CASHLGGRGNQPQHF | TGTGCCAGCCATCTGGGGGGAAGAGGTAATCAGCCCCAGCATTTT
TRBJ2-3 | TRBD1 | . | TRBV27 | CASRPIGGTGDDTQYF | TGTGCCAGCAGGCCCATAGGAGGGACAGGGGATGATACGCAGTATTTT
TRBJ2-5 | . | . | TRBV18 | CASSPREGTQYF | TGTGCCAGCTCACCACGTGAGGGGACCCAGTACTTC
TRBJ2-1 | . | . | TRBV20-1 | CSARHFPVSYNEQFF | TGCAGTGCTAGACACTTTCCGGTTTCCTACAATGAGCAGTTCTTC
TRBJ2-5 | . | . | TRBV3-1 | CASSGTKQETQYF | TGTGCCAGCAGCGGAACTAAACAAGAGACCCAGTACTTC
TRBJ2-3 | . | . | TRBV9 | CASSVGTTTTDTQYF | TGTGCCAGCAGCGTAGGGACCACCACCACAGATACGCAGTATTTT
TRBJ2-3 | TRBD2 | . | TRBV12-3/TRBV12-4 | CASSPLLAGVGSQYF | TGTGCCAGCAGTCCGCTGTTAGCGGGGGTCGGTTCGCAGTATTTT
TRBJ1-3 | . | . | TRBV6-1 | CASSEESGGSGNTIYF | TGTGCCAGCAGTGAAGAGAGTGGAGGCTCTGGAAACACCATATATTTT
TRBJ2-2 | TRBD1 | . | TRBV7-2 | CASSLDRGIGELFF | TGTGCCAGCAGCTTAGACAGGGGTATCGGGGAGCTGTTTTTT
TRBJ2-6 | . | few | TRBV5-1 | CASSLESAPDSGANVLTF | TGCGCCAGCAGCTTGGAATCCGCTCCAGACTCTGGGGCCAACGTCCTGACTTTC
TRBJ2-1 | . | . | TRBV10-3 | CAISVGSWDEQFF | TGTGCCATCAGTGTCGGGAGTTGGGATGAGCAGTTCTTC
TRBJ2-1 | TRBD1 | . | TRBV18 | CASSRRVGDRASNWEQFF | TGTGCCAGCTCACGACGGGTGGGCGACAGGGCCTCGAATTGGGAGCAGTTCTTC
TRBJ2-4 | TRBD2 | . | TRBV2 | CASDGGLALAKNIQYF | TGTGCCAGCGATGGGGGACTAGCGCTAGCCAAAAACATTCAGTACTTC
TRBJ2-1 | TRBD2 | . | TRBV7-7 | CASSPRLAGGHNEQFF | TGTGCCAGCAGCCCAAGACTAGCGGGGGGACACAATGAGCAGTTCTTC
TRBJ2-5 | . | . | TRBV2 | CASSEVTAYQETQYF | TGTGCCAGCAGTGAAGTCACAGCGTACCAAGAGACCCAGTACTTC
TRBJ2-1 | . | few | TRBV10-3 | CAISEGVLVLSYNEQFF | TGTGCCATCAGTGAAGGGGTCTTAGTTCTTTCCTACAATGAGCAGTTCTTC
TRBJ2-1 | TRBD2 | . | TRBV5-1 | CPSSLVTSGYNEQFF | TGCCCCAGCAGCTTGGTGACTAGCGGATACAATGAGCAGTTCTTC
TRBJ2-7 | TRBD2 | . | TRBV5-4 | CASSPGTRTEEQYF | TGTGCCAGCAGCCCCGGGACTAGAACGGAGGAGCAGTACTTC
TRBJ2-5 | . | . | TRBV18 | CASSPPFLGAALGETQYF | TGTGCCAGCTCACCACCGTTTTTGGGGGCAGCGTTGGGAGAGACCCAGTACTTC
TRBJ2-1 | . | . | TRBV10-3 | CATTRGSSGGNTNEQFF | TGTGCCACAACCAGGGGGTCTAGCGGAGGAAATACCAATGAGCAGTTCTTC
TRBJ2-1 | . | . | TRBV29-1 | CSPQLGGHNEQFF | TGCAGCCCACAACTGGGGGGTCACAATGAGCAGTTCTTC
TRBJ2-1 | . | few | TRBV20-1 | CSGGGGRTNNEQFF | TGCAGTGGGGGGGGCGGGAGAACCAACAATGAGCAGTTCTTC
TRBJ2-1 | . | . | TRBV14 | CASSRAVRFYNEQFF | TGTGCCAGCAGCCGGGCCGTAAGGTTCTACAATGAGCAGTTCTTC
TRBJ2-1 | . | . | TRBV20-1 | CSARGELNNEQFF | TGCAGTGCTAGAGGCGAACTCAACAATGAGCAGTTCTTC
TRBJ2-2 | . | few | TRBV20-1 | CSARRNGELFF | TGCAGTGCTAGGCGTAACGGGGAGCTGTTTTTT
TRBJ2-1 | . | . | TRBV6-2/TRBV6-3 | CASQQGGGGYNEQFF | TGTGCCAGCCAGCAGGGGGGCGGGGGATACAATGAGCAGTTCTTC
TRBJ1-2 | TRBD1 | few | TRBV6-5 | CASSSFYPGTGDGYTF | TGTGCCAGCAGTTCCTTTTACCCCGGGACAGGGGATGGCTACACCTTC